This T cell receptor beta chain was sequenced during a study of blood T cell repertoires in COVID-19. Produced via immunoSEQ multiplex PCR; TCRdb's table is partial and in-frame only. The sample has approximately 250,000 clones, more than 80% seen once; the top ten hold over 4%. Losses at the gene ends were 1 base for V and 6 bases for J; bases not matched to a gene: 3. Germline CDR1 SGHDN, CDR2 FVKESK. This CDR3 contains 15 residues. This clonotype was obtained from a woman aged 25 to 39 with acute COVID-19. J is TRBJ2-3 and V is TRBV14; 11 nucleotides match TRBD2. Sequencing was carried out using PBMCs or T cells enriched from blood (not recorded which). CDR3: CASSQVLAGVDTQYF. In nucleotides, the CDR3 is TGTGCCAGCAGCCAAGTACTAGCGGGAGTTGATACGCAGTATTTT.